This T cell receptor (beta chain) was recorded in a study of blood T cell repertoires in COVID-19. For the study at large: Samples representing acute and convalescent COVID-19 were sourced from the United States, Italy and Spain.

Measured with immunoSEQ multiplex PCR; TCRdb has only the in-frame clones, and not every one. The repertoire holds fewer than 300,000 clones, under 90% seen once, with less than 4% in the top ten. This CDR3 has 16 residues. Germline V gives CDR1 SGHVS, CDR2 FQNEAQ. The V and J ends lost 1 base and 2 bases, in that order; junction bases with no gene match: 4. The chain recombines TRBV7-8 with TRBJ2-3; 9 bases match TRBD2. The clonotype originates from a woman younger than 35 with acute or convalescent COVID-19. Material for sequencing was peripheral blood. In DNA form, the CDR3 reads TGTGCCAGCAGCTTAGGAGCGGGAGGACTCACAGATACGCAGTATTTT. It specifies CASSLGAGGLTDTQYF.